The rows below give T cell receptor beta chains drawn from one sample of a study of cytomegalovirus exposure and HLA in healthy donors. The repertoire was sequenced with immunoSEQ multiplex PCR; TCRdb's copy has only in-frame clones and lacks some. Among 65,000 or so clones listed, about 92% were seen once. The sample was PBMCs. The receptors stem from a woman under 30 in good health and CMV-seronegative. Both conserved end residues are part of each CDR3. A D gene is named only where the DNA matches it firmly. Only some rows state a clone size, as once, few, many or a class for expanded clones.

abundance: NA
v_gene: TRBV7-8
j_gene: TRBJ1-1
d_gene: NA
CDR3aa: CASSLGSREGANTEAFF
CDR3nt: TGTGCCAGCAGCTTAGGTTCCAGGGAGGGAGCGAACACTGAAGCTTTCTTT

abundance: few
v_gene: TRBV6-5
j_gene: TRBJ1-6
d_gene: NA
CDR3aa: CASSYMAGNSPLHF
CDR3nt: TGTGCCAGCAGTTACATGGCAGGCAATTCACCCCTCCACTTT

abundance: NA
v_gene: TRBV5-1
j_gene: TRBJ2-7
d_gene: NA
CDR3aa: CASSLTRADYEQYF
CDR3nt: TGCGCCAGCAGCTTGACCAGGGCCGACTACGAGCAGTACTTC

abundance: few
v_gene: TRBV5-3
j_gene: TRBJ1-1
d_gene: NA
CDR3aa: CARSLRGAIGGNTEAFF
CDR3nt: TGTGCCAGAAGCTTGCGGGGGGCGATCGGGGGGAACACTGAAGCTTTCTTT

abundance: once
v_gene: TRBV6-1
j_gene: TRBJ1-5
d_gene: NA
CDR3aa: CASSGTENSNQPQHF
CDR3nt: TGTGCCAGCAGTGGGACTGAGAATAGCAATCAGCCCCAGCATTTT

abundance: NA
v_gene: TRBV18
j_gene: TRBJ1-5
d_gene: NA
CDR3aa: CASSPGGENQPQHF
CDR3nt: TGTGCCAGCTCACCGGGGGGGGAAAATCAGCCCCAGCATTTT

abundance: once
v_gene: TRBV7-9
j_gene: TRBJ1-2
d_gene: NA
CDR3aa: CASSFALHYGYTF
CDR3nt: TGTGCCAGCAGCTTCGCGCTCCACTATGGCTACACCTTC

abundance: NA
v_gene: TRBV15
j_gene: TRBJ1-5
d_gene: TRBD1
CDR3aa: CATSREGQGGRQPQHF
CDR3nt: TGTGCCACCAGCAGAGAAGGACAGGGAGGTCGGCAGCCCCAGCATTTT

abundance: NA
v_gene: TRBV30
j_gene: TRBJ2-2
d_gene: NA
CDR3aa: CACRPLGLIPNTGELFF
CDR3nt: TGTGCCTGCCGCCCTTTGGGACTTATTCCGAACACCGGGGAGCTGTTTTTT

abundance: NA
v_gene: TRBV27
j_gene: TRBJ2-7
d_gene: NA
CDR3aa: CASSSDRFYEQYF
CDR3nt: TGTGCCAGCAGTTCCGACAGATTCTACGAGCAGTACTTC

abundance: NA
v_gene: TRBV19
j_gene: TRBJ1-2
d_gene: NA
CDR3aa: CASSKGREYGYTF
CDR3nt: TGTGCCAGTAGTAAAGGACGGGAATATGGCTACACCTTC

abundance: NA
v_gene: TRBV6-1
j_gene: TRBJ2-3
d_gene: TRBD2
CDR3aa: CASSILADSTDTQYF
CDR3nt: TGTGCCAGCAGTATACTAGCGGATTCTACAGATACGCAGTATTTT

abundance: NA
v_gene: TRBV6-1
j_gene: TRBJ2-3
d_gene: TRBD1
CDR3aa: CASSGLTGSDTQYF
CDR3nt: TGTGCCAGCAGTGGATTGACAGGGTCAGATACGCAGTATTTT

abundance: NA
v_gene: TRBV2
j_gene: TRBJ1-3
d_gene: NA
CDR3aa: CASSERGNTIYF
CDR3nt: TGTGCCAGCAGTGAACGGGGAAACACCATATATTTT

abundance: NA
v_gene: TRBV5-1
j_gene: TRBJ2-7
d_gene: TRBD1
CDR3aa: CASSLYRGSPYEQYF
CDR3nt: TGCGCCAGCAGCTTATACAGGGGGAGCCCCTACGAGCAGTACTTC

abundance: NA
v_gene: TRBV11-3
j_gene: TRBJ1-3
d_gene: NA
CDR3aa: CASSSRDTADTIYF
CDR3nt: TGTGCCAGCAGCTCCCGGGACACCGCGGACACCATATATTTT

abundance: once
v_gene: TRBV11-3
j_gene: TRBJ2-5
d_gene: TRBD2
CDR3aa: CASSLGAGEGQETQYF
CDR3nt: TGTGCCAGCAGCTTAGGGGCGGGAGAGGGACAAGAGACCCAGTACTTC

abundance: NA
v_gene: TRBV18
j_gene: TRBJ2-7
d_gene: TRBD1
CDR3aa: CASSPAAGGSYEQYF
CDR3nt: TGTGCCAGCTCACCTGCGGCAGGGGGATCCTACGAGCAGTACTTC

abundance: NA
v_gene: TRBV7-2
j_gene: TRBJ2-1
d_gene: TRBD2
CDR3aa: CASSLLLAGRNEQFF
CDR3nt: TGTGCCAGCAGCTTACTACTAGCGGGGCGCAATGAGCAGTTCTTC

abundance: few
v_gene: TRBV6-5
j_gene: TRBJ2-6
d_gene: NA
CDR3aa: CASSPPVSGANVLTF
CDR3nt: TGTGCCAGCAGTCCCCCAGTCTCTGGGGCCAACGTCCTGACTTTC

abundance: NA
v_gene: TRBV6-1
j_gene: TRBJ1-1
d_gene: TRBD1
CDR3aa: CASIRTGGNTEAFF
CDR3nt: TGTGCCAGCATTAGGACAGGGGGGAACACTGAAGCTTTCTTT

abundance: NA
v_gene: TRBV6-4
j_gene: TRBJ1-5
d_gene: NA
CDR3aa: CASSEAPDSNQPQHF
CDR3nt: TGTGCCAGCAGTGAGGCCCCTGATAGCAATCAGCCCCAGCATTTT

abundance: NA
v_gene: TRBV4-1
j_gene: TRBJ1-6
d_gene: TRBD1
CDR3aa: CASSQVQGYSPLHF
CDR3nt: TGCGCCAGCAGCCAAGTACAGGGGTATTCACCCCTCCACTTT

abundance: NA
v_gene: TRBV5-5
j_gene: TRBJ1-1
d_gene: NA
CDR3aa: CASSPPTGNTEAFF
CDR3nt: TGTGCCAGCAGTCCCCCGACAGGGAACACTGAAGCTTTCTTT

abundance: once
v_gene: TRBV28
j_gene: TRBJ1-1
d_gene: NA
CDR3aa: CATRRQGIPSEAFF
CDR3nt: TGTGCCACCCGGAGGCAGGGGATACCGTCTGAAGCTTTCTTT

abundance: NA
v_gene: TRBV16
j_gene: TRBJ2-1
d_gene: NA
CDR3aa: CASSQSLALSNEQFF
CDR3nt: TGTGCCAGCAGCCAATCACTAGCTCTGTCCAATGAGCAGTTCTTC

abundance: once
v_gene: TRBV6-1
j_gene: TRBJ2-3
d_gene: NA
CDR3aa: CASRPEGSTQYF
CDR3nt: TGTGCCAGCAGGCCCGAAGGGAGTACGCAGTATTTT

abundance: NA
v_gene: TRBV6-4
j_gene: TRBJ2-2
d_gene: TRBD1
CDR3aa: CASRTGTGAGELFF
CDR3nt: TGTGCCAGCAGGACCGGGACAGGGGCCGGGGAGCTGTTTTTT

abundance: once
v_gene: TRBV14
j_gene: TRBJ2-3
d_gene: TRBD2
CDR3aa: CASSPTGGLADTQYF
CDR3nt: TGTGCCAGCAGCCCGACGGGAGGGCTTGCAGATACGCAGTATTTT

abundance: NA
v_gene: TRBV6-5
j_gene: TRBJ1-1
d_gene: NA
CDR3aa: CASSYWGRVVGTEAFF
CDR3nt: TGTGCCAGCAGTTATTGGGGGCGAGTTGTCGGAACTGAAGCTTTCTTT

abundance: NA
v_gene: TRBV11-2
j_gene: TRBJ2-1
d_gene: NA
CDR3aa: CASSQDSSYNEQFF
CDR3nt: TGTGCCAGCAGCCAAGACAGCTCCTACAATGAGCAGTTCTTC

abundance: NA
v_gene: TRBV4-2
j_gene: TRBJ2-5
d_gene: TRBD2
CDR3aa: CASSQGAAGDQETQYF
CDR3nt: TGTGCCAGCAGCCAAGGGGCAGCGGGGGACCAAGAGACCCAGTACTTC

abundance: NA
v_gene: TRBV5-6
j_gene: TRBJ2-7
d_gene: NA
CDR3aa: CASSPQGPLSPYEQYF
CDR3nt: TGTGCCAGCAGCCCCCAGGGCCCTTTATCCCCCTACGAGCAGTACTTC

abundance: NA
v_gene: TRBV4-2
j_gene: TRBJ2-5
d_gene: NA
CDR3aa: CASSPGELASGSETQYF
CDR3nt: TGTGCCAGCAGCCCTGGCGAGCTGGCCTCAGGTTCAGAGACCCAGTACTTC

abundance: NA
v_gene: TRBV29-1
j_gene: TRBJ2-7
d_gene: TRBD1
CDR3aa: CSVEVQGSYEQYF
CDR3nt: TGCAGCGTTGAGGTACAGGGGTCGTACGAGCAGTACTTC

abundance: NA
v_gene: TRBV6-1
j_gene: TRBJ2-1
d_gene: NA
CDR3aa: CASSRVSYNEQFF
CDR3nt: TGTGCCAGCAGCCGGGTATCCTACAATGAGCAGTTCTTC

abundance: NA
v_gene: TRBV4-1
j_gene: TRBJ1-4
d_gene: NA
CDR3aa: CASSPLHQGGELNEKLFF
CDR3nt: TGCGCCAGCAGCCCCCTCCACCAGGGCGGTGAATTAAATGAAAAACTGTTTTTT

abundance: NA
v_gene: TRBV15
j_gene: TRBJ2-3
d_gene: TRBD2
CDR3aa: CATSRGAKTSGDTDTQYF
CDR3nt: TGTGCCACCAGCAGAGGGGCAAAGACTAGCGGCGACACAGATACGCAGTATTTT

abundance: NA
v_gene: TRBV11-3
j_gene: TRBJ2-7
d_gene: TRBD2
CDR3aa: CASSSRGLAGAAWYEQYF
CDR3nt: TGTGCCAGCAGTTCTAGGGGACTAGCGGGGGCTGCGTGGTACGAGCAGTACTTC

abundance: NA
v_gene: TRBV18
j_gene: TRBJ2-2
d_gene: TRBD2
CDR3aa: CASTPSGTTGELFF
CDR3nt: TGTGCCAGCACTCCTAGCGGGACCACCGGGGAGCTGTTTTTT

abundance: once
v_gene: TRBV6-6
j_gene: TRBJ2-1
d_gene: NA
CDR3aa: CASSYEAGSYNEQFF
CDR3nt: TGTGCCAGCAGTTACGAGGCGGGGAGCTACAATGAGCAGTTCTTC

abundance: few
v_gene: TRBV28
j_gene: TRBJ2-1
d_gene: NA
CDR3aa: CASGQNEQFF
CDR3nt: TGTGCCAGCGGCCAAAATGAGCAGTTCTTC

abundance: NA
v_gene: TRBV5-1
j_gene: TRBJ2-7
d_gene: NA
CDR3aa: CASSLGGDQQYF
CDR3nt: TGCGCCAGCAGCTTGGGCGGGGATCAGCAGTACTTC

abundance: NA
v_gene: TRBV6-5
j_gene: TRBJ2-7
d_gene: NA
CDR3aa: CASRDSSYEQYF
CDR3nt: TGTGCCAGCAGAGACAGCTCCTACGAGCAGTACTTC

abundance: NA
v_gene: TRBV28
j_gene: TRBJ2-5
d_gene: NA
CDR3aa: CASSRTAQETQYF
CDR3nt: TGTGCCAGCAGTCGGACAGCCCAAGAGACCCAGTACTTC

abundance: NA
v_gene: TRBV28
j_gene: TRBJ2-7
d_gene: NA
CDR3aa: CASSPGSLPYEQYF
CDR3nt: TGTGCCAGCAGTCCAGGAAGCCTACCCTACGAGCAGTACTTC

abundance: NA
v_gene: TRBV10-3
j_gene: TRBJ1-5
d_gene: TRBD1
CDR3aa: CAISETTGGGQPQHF
CDR3nt: TGTGCCATCAGTGAGACAACAGGGGGCGGACAGCCCCAGCATTTT

abundance: once
v_gene: TRBV18
j_gene: TRBJ2-1
d_gene: NA
CDR3aa: CASSPSGLDGEQFF
CDR3nt: TGTGCCAGCTCCCCCTCGGGACTGGATGGTGAGCAGTTCTTC

abundance: few
v_gene: TRBV4-2
j_gene: TRBJ1-1
d_gene: TRBD1
CDR3aa: CASSQEIGRGAGWTEAFF
CDR3nt: TGTGCCAGCAGCCAGGAAATCGGCAGGGGGGCGGGATGGACTGAAGCTTTCTTT

abundance: NA
v_gene: TRBV7-6
j_gene: TRBJ2-1
d_gene: TRBD1
CDR3aa: CASRLTGVGYNEQFF
CDR3nt: TGTGCCAGCAGGCTTACAGGGGTCGGCTACAATGAGCAGTTCTTC

abundance: NA
v_gene: TRBV4-2
j_gene: TRBJ2-7
d_gene: TRBD2
CDR3aa: CASSQDSGGWSYEQYF
CDR3nt: TGTGCCAGCAGCCAAGATAGCGGGGGTTGGAGCTACGAGCAGTACTTC

abundance: NA
v_gene: TRBV13
j_gene: TRBJ2-3
d_gene: TRBD2
CDR3aa: CASSGLSGGALDTQYF
CDR3nt: TGTGCCAGCAGCGGCCTTAGCGGGGGGGCCCTAGATACGCAGTATTTT

abundance: NA
v_gene: TRBV4-2
j_gene: TRBJ2-1
d_gene: TRBD1
CDR3aa: CASSPGTASGESSYNEQFF
CDR3nt: TGTGCCAGCAGCCCAGGGACAGCCTCAGGGGAGAGCTCCTACAATGAGCAGTTCTTC

abundance: NA
v_gene: TRBV7-2
j_gene: TRBJ2-1
d_gene: TRBD2
CDR3aa: CASNPSSGRAYNEQFF
CDR3nt: TGTGCCAGCAACCCGTCTAGCGGGAGGGCATACAATGAGCAGTTCTTC